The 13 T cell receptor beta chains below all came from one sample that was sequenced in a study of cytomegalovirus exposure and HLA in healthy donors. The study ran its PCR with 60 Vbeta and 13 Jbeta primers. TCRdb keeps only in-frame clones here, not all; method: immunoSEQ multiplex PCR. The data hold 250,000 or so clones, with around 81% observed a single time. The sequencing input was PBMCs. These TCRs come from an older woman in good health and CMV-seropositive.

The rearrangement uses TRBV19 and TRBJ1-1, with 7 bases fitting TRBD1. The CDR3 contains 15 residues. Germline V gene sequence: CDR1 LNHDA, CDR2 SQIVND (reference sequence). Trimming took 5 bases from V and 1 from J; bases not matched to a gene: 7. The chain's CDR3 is CASSSSGTANTEAFF. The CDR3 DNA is TGTGCCAGTAGTTCGTCCGGGACAGCGAACACTGAAGCTTTCTTT.

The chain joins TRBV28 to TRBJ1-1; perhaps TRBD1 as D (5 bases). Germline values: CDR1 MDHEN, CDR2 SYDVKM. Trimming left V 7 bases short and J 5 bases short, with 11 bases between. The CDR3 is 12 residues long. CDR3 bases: TGTGCCAGCACCTACCAGGGAACTGAAGCTTTCTTT. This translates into CASTYQGTEAFF.

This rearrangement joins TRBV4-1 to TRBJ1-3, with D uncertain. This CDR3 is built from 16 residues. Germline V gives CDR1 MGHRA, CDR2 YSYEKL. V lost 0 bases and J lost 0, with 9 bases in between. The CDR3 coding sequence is TGCGCCAGCAGCCAAGATTGGGCAGCCTCTGGAAACACCATATATTTT. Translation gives CASSQDWAASGNTIYF.

In DNA, the CDR3 is TGTGCCACCAGTATGACGGGAGGAGGGTACAATGAGCAGTTCTTC. Translated, it gives CATSMTGGGYNEQFF. J is TRBJ2-1 and V is TRBV15; 7 nucleotides align to TRBD2. The ends lost 6 bases at V and 4 bases at J; junction bases unmatched: 9. Germline V CDR1 and CDR2: LNHNV, YYDKDF (reference sequence). There are 15 residues in the CDR3.

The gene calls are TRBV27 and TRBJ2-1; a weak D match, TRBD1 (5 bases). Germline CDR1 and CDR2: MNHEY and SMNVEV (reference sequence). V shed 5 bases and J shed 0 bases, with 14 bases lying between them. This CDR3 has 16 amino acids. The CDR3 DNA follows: TGTGCCAGCAGTACCTTGGGGCCAACCTCCTACAATGAGCAGTTCTTC. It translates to CASSTLGPTSYNEQFF.

CDR3 sequence (DNA): TGTGCCAGCAGCACCCCGAGGGGAAACACCATATATTTT. It specifies CASSTPRGNTIYF. This rearrangement joins TRBV28 to TRBJ1-3; D uncertain. The CDR3 loop spans 13 amino acids. Trimming took 6 bases from V and 4 from J, leaving 10 bases between them. Germline CDR1 reads MDHEN; CDR2 reads SYDVKM. Full variable domain (missing parts from reference TRBV28 and TRBJ1-3): DVKVTQSSRYLVKRTGEKVFLECVQDMDHENMFWYRQDPGLGLRLIYFSYDVKMKEKGDIPEGYSVSREKKERFSLILESASTNQTSMYLCASSTPRGNTIYFGEGSWLTVV.

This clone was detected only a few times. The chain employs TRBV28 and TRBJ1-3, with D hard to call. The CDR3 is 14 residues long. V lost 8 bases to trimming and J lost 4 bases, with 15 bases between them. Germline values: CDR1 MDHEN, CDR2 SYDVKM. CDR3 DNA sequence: TGTGCCAGCGCAACATTTGGAGGGGGAAACACCATATATTTT. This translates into CASATFGGGNTIYF.

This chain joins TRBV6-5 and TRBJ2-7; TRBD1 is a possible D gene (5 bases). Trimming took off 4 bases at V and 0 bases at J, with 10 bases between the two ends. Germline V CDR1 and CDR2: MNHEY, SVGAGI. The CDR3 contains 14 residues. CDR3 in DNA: TGTGCCAGCAGTTCTGGCAGGGTCTCCTACGAGCAGTACTTC. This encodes CASSSGRVSYEQYF.

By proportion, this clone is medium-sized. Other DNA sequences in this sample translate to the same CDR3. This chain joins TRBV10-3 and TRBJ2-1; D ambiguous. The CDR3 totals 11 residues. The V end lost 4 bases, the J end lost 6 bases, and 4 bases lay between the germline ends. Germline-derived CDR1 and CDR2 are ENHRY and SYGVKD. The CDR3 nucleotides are TGTGCCATCAGTGCGGGCAATGAGCAGTTCTTC. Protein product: CAISAGNEQFF.

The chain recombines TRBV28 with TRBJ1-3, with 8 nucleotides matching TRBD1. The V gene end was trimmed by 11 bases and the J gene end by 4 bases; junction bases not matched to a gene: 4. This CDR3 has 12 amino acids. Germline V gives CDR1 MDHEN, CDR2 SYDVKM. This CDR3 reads CASTGAGNTIYF. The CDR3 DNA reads TGTGCCTCGACAGGGGCAGGAAACACCATATATTTT. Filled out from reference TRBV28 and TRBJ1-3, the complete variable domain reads DVKVTQSSRYLVKRTGEKVFLECVQDMDHENMFWYRQDPGLGLRLIYFSYDVKMKEKGDIPEGYSVSREKKERFSLILESASTNQTSMYLCASTGAGNTIYFGEGSWLTVV.

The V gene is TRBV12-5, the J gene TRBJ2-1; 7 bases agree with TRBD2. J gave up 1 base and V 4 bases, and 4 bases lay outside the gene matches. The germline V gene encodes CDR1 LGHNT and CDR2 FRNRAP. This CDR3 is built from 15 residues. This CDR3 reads CASGSLGGSYNEQFF. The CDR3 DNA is TGTGCTAGTGGTTCCCTCGGGGGGTCCTACAATGAGCAGTTCTTC. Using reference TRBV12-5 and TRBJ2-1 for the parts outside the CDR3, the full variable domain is DARVTQTPRHKVTEMGQEVTMRCQPILGHNTVFWYRQTMMQGLELLAYFRNRAPLDDSGMPKDRFSAEMPDATLATLKIQPSEPRDSAVYFCASGSLGGSYNEQFFGPGTRLTVL.

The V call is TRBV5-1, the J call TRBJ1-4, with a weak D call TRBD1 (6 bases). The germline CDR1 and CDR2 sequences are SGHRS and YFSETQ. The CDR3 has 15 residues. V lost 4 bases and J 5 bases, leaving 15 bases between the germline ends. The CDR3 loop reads CASSPGRGANEKLFF. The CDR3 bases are TGCGCCAGCAGCCCGGGTCGGGGGGCCAATGAAAAACTGTTTTTT.

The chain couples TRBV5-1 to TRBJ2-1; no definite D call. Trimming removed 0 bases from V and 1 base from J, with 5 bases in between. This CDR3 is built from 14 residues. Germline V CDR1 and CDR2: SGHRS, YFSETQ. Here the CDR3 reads CASSLVESYNEQFF. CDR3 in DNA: TGCGCCAGCAGCTTGGTCGAGTCCTACAATGAGCAGTTCTTC.